Shown below are 15 T cell receptor beta chains from a single sample sequenced in a study of T cell responses to AZD1222 COVID-19 vaccine (dated by TCRdb to the early 2020s). Library creation used the immunoSEQ multiplex PCR assay. The source is immuneACCESS, and TCRdb retained only in-frame sequences with V and J called. Part of the clones is not carried over; for the studies checked, unresolved V genes explain less than half of this, and the remainder is unexplained. The sample has 95,000 to 110,000 clones on record, over 90% of them singletons. In total, the top ten clones hold approximately 5% of the sample. Interpreted using the paper, the time point label stands for: baseline before first vaccination. The source was peripheral blood, collected on day 0 of AZD1222 vaccination. The receptors were gathered from an adult in good health.

The chain is built from TRBV19 and TRBJ2-3; TRBD2 aligns across 9 bases. Germline V gene lookup returns CDR1 LNHDA and CDR2 SQIVND (reference sequence). CDR3 size: 20 residues. V lost 6 bases and J lost 4; bases outside the gene matches: 23. CDR3 loop: CASSPRLAEGTDSLADTQYF. The CDR3 region has the DNA TGTGCCAGTAGCCCACGACTAGCGGAGGGGACAGACTCGCTCGCAGATACGCAGTATTTT.

The V and J genes are TRBV6-1 and TRBJ2-7; the D is unclear. The CDR3 is made up of 15 amino acids. From germline, CDR1 is MNHNS and CDR2 SASEGT. V lost 2 bases to trimming and J lost 2 bases, with 13 bases between them. CDR3 amino acids: CASSELVSSAYEQYF. CDR3 sequence (DNA): TGTGCCAGCAGTGAATTGGTCAGTTCAGCCTACGAGCAGTACTTC.

The gene calls are TRBV19 and TRBJ2-1, with D unclear. V lost 3 bases to trimming and J lost 4 bases, with 7 bases between them. This CDR3 spans 13 amino acids. Germline values: CDR1 LNHDA, CDR2 SQIVND (reference sequence). CDR3 in DNA: TGTGCCAGTAGTATGGCAAAATACAATGAGCAGTTCTTC. Its protein product is CASSMAKYNEQFF.

This sequence joins TRBV7-3 and TRBJ2-1; D not certain. The germline V gene has CDR1 SGHTA and CDR2 FQGTGA. The CDR3 is made up of 17 amino acids. Trimming took 1 base from V and 0 from J, leaving 13 bases between them. The CDR3 DNA reads as TGTGCCAGCAGCTTAAGCCCCGCAGGCAGCTCCTACAATGAGCAGTTCTTC. This encodes CASSLSPAGSSYNEQFF.

The chain uses TRBV28 and TRBJ2-7, with D tentatively TRBD1 (6 bases). This CDR3 region has 15 residues. V shed 3 bases and J shed 2 bases, with 14 bases lying between them. Germline values: CDR1 MDHEN, CDR2 SYDVKM. CDR3 sequence reads: CASSFQGQNPYEQYF. CDR3 DNA: TGTGCCAGCAGTTTCCAAGGACAGAATCCCTACGAGCAGTACTTC.

V usage is TRBV10-2 and J usage is TRBJ2-5, with a tentative D call TRBD1 (5 bases). The V gene lost 7 bases and the J gene lost 5 bases, with 14 bases spanning the gap. Germline V gene sequence: CDR1 WSHSY, CDR2 SAAADI. The CDR3 extends over 13 amino acids. For the CDR3, the DNA is TGCGCCAGCACACACGGACATTCGGAGACCCAGTACTTC. Amino acids: CASTHGHSETQYF.

CDR3: CASSYGQLNSPLHF. As DNA, the CDR3 is TGTGCCAGCAGTTACGGCCAGCTTAATTCACCCCTCCACTTT. The chain recombines TRBV6-5 with TRBJ1-6; D is unresolved. The CDR3 covers 14 residues. Germline V CDR1 and CDR2: MNHEY, SVGAGI. The ends were cut back, 2 bases at V and 6 bases at J, with 8 bases in the middle.

Comments on this clone: A read error may produce the germline difference seen at one junction end. In nucleotides, the CDR3 is TGTGTCAGCAGTTACTCACTACGGGACAGACGACAGGACATTCAGTACTTC. Encoded protein: CVSSYSLRDRRQDIQYF. This chain uses TRBV6-2 or TRBV6-3 with TRBJ2-4, with 7 bases lining up with TRBD1. Germline V gene sequence: CDR1 MNHEY, CDR2 SVGEGT. The CDR3 totals 17 residues.

The chain is built from TRBV15 and TRBJ2-7; D remains ambiguous. The germline V and J ends were trimmed by 1 base and 5 bases, with 12 bases remaining between them. The CDR3 totals 14 residues. Germline assignment: CDR1 LNHNV and CDR2 YYDKDF (reference sequence). For the CDR3, the DNA is TGTGCCACCAGCAGAGGAGCTAGTTTCGACGAGCAGTACTTC. Translation: CATSRGASFDEQYF.

The J gene is TRBJ1-6, the V gene TRBV5-5; no definite D call. V was clipped by 2 bases and J by 6 bases, with 12 bases between them. Per the germline V gene, CDR1 is SGHKS and CDR2 is YYEKEE (reference sequence). The CDR3 spans 15 residues. CDR3 DNA: TGTGCCAGCAGCTTTTCCAGGAGCATTAATTCACCCCTCCACTTT. Translation gives CASSFSRSINSPLHF.

V gene TRBV7-9 combines with J gene TRBJ2-1; 8 bases line up with TRBD1. Per germline, CDR1 SEHNR and CDR2 FQNEAQ (reference sequence). Trimming cost V 6 bases and J 7 bases; bases outside gene matches: 11. The CDR3 runs to 15 residues. CDR3 amino acids: CASSRTGIVRNEQFF. The DNA of the CDR3 is TGTGCCAGCAGTCGGACAGGGATAGTTCGAAATGAGCAGTTCTTC.

This sequence joins TRBV6-5 and TRBJ2-7; D unclear. V shed 5 bases and J shed 4 bases, with 9 bases lying between them. This CDR3 spans 12 amino acids. Germline V gives CDR1 MNHEY, CDR2 SVGAGI. Here the CDR3 reads CASSLFSYEQYF. The CDR3 DNA is TGTGCCAGCAGTCTGTTTTCGTACGAGCAGTACTTC.

The V call is TRBV30, the J call TRBJ1-1, with 7 positions matching TRBD1. The length of the CDR3 is 13 residues. V was pared by 5 bases and J by 2 bases, with 5 bases of the junction left unmatched. Germline V gene sequence: CDR1 GTSNPN, CDR2 SVGIG (reference sequence). Here the CDR3 reads CAWCGQVNTEAFF. As DNA, the CDR3 is TGTGCCTGGTGTGGACAGGTCAACACTGAAGCTTTCTTT.

The chain employs TRBV2 and TRBJ1-2; no reliable D call. The CDR3 has 15 residues. Germline CDR1 and CDR2: SNHLY and FYNNEI. Trimming cost V 8 bases and J 2 bases, with 18 bases left between them. CDR3 in DNA: TGTGCCAGCCGCACGTCGCCGTTTTTAAACTATGGCTACACCTTC. As protein: CASRTSPFLNYGYTF. The full variable domain, rest sourced from reference TRBV2 and TRBJ1-2, is EPEVTQTPSHQVTQMGQEVILRCVPISNHLYFYWYRQILGQKVEFLVSFYNNEISEKSEIFDDQFSVERPDGSNFTLKIRSTKLEDSAMYFCASRTSPFLNYGYTFGSGTRLTVV.

The chain employs TRBV30 and TRBJ2-1; no clear D gene. The CDR3 loop spans 12 amino acids. V lost 1 base, J lost 5 bases, and 6 bases lay in between. The germline gives CDR1 GTSNPN, CDR2 SVGIG (reference sequence). As DNA, the CDR3 is TGTGCCTGGAGTGCATATAACAATGAGCAGTTCTTC. Translation: CAWSAYNNEQFF. Variable domain in full (rest from reference TRBV30 and TRBJ2-1): SQTIHQWPATLVQPVGSPLSLECTVEGTSNPNLYWYRQAAGRGLQLLFYSVGIGQISSEVPQNLSASRPQDRQFILSSKKLLLSDSGFYLCAWSAYNNEQFFGPGTRLTVL.